The subject of this entry is one T cell receptor (beta chain). Its antigen remains unknown. These data originate in a study of T cells after yellow fever vaccination. Study conclusions and caveats: Abundant clonotypes from the bulk population could contaminate FACS-sorted repertoires. Clonotypes found in both CD4 and CD8 compartments made up a small share. After the booster, 95% to 98% of CD4 and around nine tenths of CD8 primary-response clones were re-detected.

A universal primer site and UMIs were added as TCR cDNA was made by 5'RACE template switching. TCRdb re-called the 5' RACE reads with MiXCR, one entry per CDR3 protein. The repertoire includes approximately 450,000 distinct CDR3 sequences, under 20% of them detected once, and over 15% sits in the top ten. This TCR was sampled from a man between 18 and 29 years old who received the YFV17D yellow fever vaccine. The input for sequencing was PBMCs, taken before the yellow fever booster vaccination.

The CDR3 bases are TGCGCCAGCAGCAGTTTACAGGGTGACGAGCAGTTCTTC. Translation: CASSSLQGDEQFF. V is TRBV5-1 and J is TRBJ2-1, with a tentative D call TRBD1 (6 bases). CDR3 length equals 13 residues. Trimming took 4 bases from V and 10 from J, leaving 15 bases between them. The V gene's germline CDR1 is SGHRS and CDR2 YFSETQ. The variable domain in full, with the rest retrieved from reference TRBV5-1 and TRBJ2-1, is KAGVTQTPRYLIKTRGQQVTLSCSPISGHRSVSWYQQTPGQGLQFLFEYFSETQRNKGNFPGRFSGRQFSNSRSEMNVSTLELGDSALYLCASSSLQGDEQFFGPGTRLTVL.